The rows below give T cell receptor beta chains drawn from one sample of a study of T-cell memory formation after mild COVID-19. TCRdb passed the 5' RACE reads through MiXCR, listing each CDR3 protein once. Of under 200,000 distinct CDR3 sequences listed, 25% to 40% were seen once; the top ten hold around 12%. Sample: PBMCs or a T cell subset sorted from them (not recorded which). The receptors here all came from an adult woman who had mild COVID-19 (a few samples of this study predate the infection). Cell type and time point are not known. Each CDR3 is given with its conserved first and last residue. The order of the fields is CDR3 length, V gene, J gene, CDR3 protein.

>15|TRBV4-2|TRBJ2-1
CASSQDWAGRNEQFF
>16|TRBV7-9|TRBJ1-1
CASSSTGGRTGTEAFF
>15|TRBV12-3/TRBV12-4|TRBJ1-2
CASSEPSVRGRGYTF
>14|TRBV29-1|TRBJ2-2
CSVGGGRGYGELFF
>14|TRBV18|TRBJ2-7
CASSPGAGVEEQYF
>11|TRBV29-1|TRBJ2-1
CSVPLWDEQFF
>16|TRBV5-1|TRBJ2-1
CASSLATSGGYNEQFF
>15|TRBV12-3/TRBV12-4|TRBJ2-1
CASHAGGSTYNEQFF
>13|TRBV6-2/TRBV6-3|TRBJ1-2
CASSYGGSYGYTF
>16|TRBV9|TRBJ1-6
CASSDSGAHFNSPLHF
>14|TRBV7-9|TRBJ2-3
CASSTRGATDTQYF
>12|TRBV27|TRBJ2-1
CASSRGDNEQFF
>14|TRBV20-1|TRBJ1-1
CSARAGTGSAEAFF
>13|TRBV7-7|TRBJ1-1
CASSSHTRSEAFF
>16|TRBV7-2|TRBJ2-2
CASSSPGQSNTGELFF
>15|TRBV27|TRBJ2-2
CASRLAGSNTGELFF
>14|TRBV5-5|TRBJ1-2
CASSWWGEVEGYTF
>15|TRBV12-3/TRBV12-4|TRBJ1-5
CASSQSLAGEQPQHF
>14|TRBV10-3|TRBJ2-3
CAISGLSVADTQYF
>18|TRBV5-1|TRBJ2-3
CASSLAGGSTYGTDTQYF
>14|TRBV5-1|TRBJ1-1
CASSLDSSPNEAFF
>17|TRBV7-9|TRBJ2-5
CASSLLLAGTGGETQYF
>14|TRBV4-1|TRBJ1-1
CASSLGPGVTEAFF
>14|TRBV9|TRBJ1-5
CASSVGPGAQPQHF
>16|TRBV5-1|TRBJ2-1
CASSFVKGGDYNEQFF
>15|TRBV27|TRBJ2-2
CASSFARANTGELFF
>14|TRBV4-3|TRBJ1-2
CASSQDMQPYGYTF
>17|TRBV27|TRBJ2-5
CASSFGPLGAYQETQYF
>14|TRBV20-1|TRBJ2-2
CSARASGNTGELFF
>17|TRBV12-3/TRBV12-4|TRBJ1-4
CASSLGPQGGDREKLFF
>15|TRBV7-9|TRBJ2-7
CASTGAGTPGYEQYF
>16|TRBV6-4|TRBJ2-3
CASSPQGQVSTDTQYF
>16|TRBV7-9|TRBJ2-1
CASSPRRTGVYNEQFF
>15|TRBV7-9|TRBJ2-1
CASSPTSGGANEQFF
>14|TRBV7-2|TRBJ2-7
CASSVGTDLSEQYF
>11|TRBV25-1|TRBJ2-1
CASSDNRGQFF
>16|TRBV6-2/TRBV6-3|TRBJ2-3
CASSYSRQENTDTQYF
>11|TRBV20-1|TRBJ2-3
CSPGSTDTQYF
>16|TRBV5-6|TRBJ2-3
CASRDGPSGETDTQYF
>17|TRBV12-3/TRBV12-4|TRBJ2-6
CASSLGQGNSGANVLTF
>15|TRBV7-9|TRBJ2-7
CASSFMQGLLNEQYF
>14|TRBV13|TRBJ1-3
CASSLRVSGNTIYF
>17|TRBV9|TRBJ2-1
CASSVEISGRPGSEQFF
>15|TRBV7-2|TRBJ1-5
CASSLKREGDQPQHF
>15|TRBV7-6|TRBJ2-5
CASSLAQGSGETQYF
>12|TRBV18|TRBJ2-1
CASSPGGSEQFF
>14|TRBV6-2/TRBV6-3|TRBJ2-7
CASMGDSGNYEQYF
>19|TRBV24-1|TRBJ2-1
CATSDLRTSGGSSYNEQFF
>15|TRBV7-9|TRBJ2-7
CASSLSGQFLYEQYF
>16|TRBV5-4|TRBJ2-7
CASSLPLGQGYYEQYF
>14|TRBV5-1|TRBJ2-3
CASTLEGWTDTQYF
>14|TRBV27|TRBJ2-6
CASRQLSGANVLTF